The clone carrying this T cell receptor (beta chain) was seen only a few times. The target antigen is unknown. The data stem from a study of CD8 T cells in ankylosing spondylitis. TCRdb reprocessed the 5' RACE reads via MiXCR and lists one record per CDR3 protein. The sample holds roughly 450,000 distinct CDR3 sequences; 25% to 30% are singletons and the top ten take about 0.89%. Germline-derived CDR1 and CDR2 are SQVTM and ANQGSEA. The CDR3 is 13 residues long. The V segment lost 6 bases and the J segment 7 bases; nucleotides outside the gene matches: 10. General study results and limits: Some of these motif variants have turned up before, in reports on reactive arthritis synovial fluid and blood. Fewer than 10 highly homologous variants made up a TCR beta motif that seemed to typify ankylosing spondylitis blood. Enrichment of disease-linked clones was reportedly significant in matched ankylosing spondylitis synovial fluid.

Material for sequencing was blood, either unsorted or a sorted T cell fraction (not recorded which). This chain joins TRBV29-1 and TRBJ2-5; 8 bases are shared with TRBD2. This receptor was obtained from a male donor with ankylosing spondylitis. DNA for the CDR3: TGCAGCGTGGATGTGACTAGCGAAGGGACCCAGTACTTC. It translates to CSVDVTSEGTQYF.